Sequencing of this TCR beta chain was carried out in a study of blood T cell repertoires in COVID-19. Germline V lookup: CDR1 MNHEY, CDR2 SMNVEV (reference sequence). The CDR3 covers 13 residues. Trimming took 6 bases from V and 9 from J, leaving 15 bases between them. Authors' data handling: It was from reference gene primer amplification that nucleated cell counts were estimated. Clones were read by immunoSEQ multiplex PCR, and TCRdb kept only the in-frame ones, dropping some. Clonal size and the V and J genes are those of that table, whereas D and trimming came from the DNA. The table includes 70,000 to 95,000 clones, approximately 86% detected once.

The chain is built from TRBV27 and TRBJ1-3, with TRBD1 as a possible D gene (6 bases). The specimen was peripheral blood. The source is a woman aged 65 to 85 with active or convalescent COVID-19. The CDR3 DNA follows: TGTGCCAGCAGCCCAGGGGTCCACAGCACCATATATTTT. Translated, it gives CASSPGVHSTIYF.